The 25 T cell receptor beta chains listed next were all sequenced from one sample in a study of tumor-infiltrating lymphocytes in primary liver carcinoma (dated by TCRdb to the late 2010s). Total RNA and DNA were co-extracted without cell sorting from roughly 20-30 mg of bulk tissue using the AllPrep DNA/RNA mini kit. The data were produced on an Illumina HiSeq 2500. A constant-region primer and ProtoScript II reverse transcriptase were used to reverse-transcribe TCRbeta-specific cDNA from approximately 550 ng total RNA. TCRbeta libraries were built with three nested multiplex PCR rounds, a slightly modified ARM-PCR procedure. Each of the first two PCR rounds ran for around 10 cycles using multiplex TRBV1-TRBV30 forward primers together with a Cbeta reverse primer. The public reads were reprocessed in TCRdb via fastp at Q25 and MiXCR, keeping in-frame beta chains. Rows merge per CDR3 protein into single entries with the most common DNA and genes. This sample holds 50,000 to 65,000 distinct CDR3 sequences; 71% were observed only once. The ten largest clones take up approximately 41% of the sample.

The sequencing input was liver tumor tissue from sampling region 4. The intended sense of this specimen's cell subset or site label: tumor region T4, right-lateral pole. These receptors originate from a man between 35 and 55 years old with primary liver carcinoma and hepatitis B virus infection.

Of note for this clonotype: The junction departs from germline at one end; a sequencing error may be responsible. This chain connects TRBV29-1 to TRBJ1-2; D is unresolved. This CDR3 is built from 11 residues. CDR1 is SQVTM, CDR2 ANQGSEA, per germline. The CDR3 sequence is CNVVFGNDYTF. The DNA of the CDR3 is TGCAACGTTGTCTTCGGGAATGACTACACCTTC.

This clonotype was recorded at least ten times. V and J are TRBV5-1 and TRBJ2-1, with D unclear. V was cut by 1 base and J by 6 bases, with 8 bases left in between. The CDR3 spans 13 residues. Germline V gene sequence: CDR1 SGHRS, CDR2 YFSETQ. CDR3 bases: TGCGCCAGCAGCTTGATGACTTTCAATGAGCAGTTCTTC. Residues: CASSLMTFNEQFF.

As to this clonotype: Lacking the conserved final phenylalanine or tryptophan, this CDR3 likely reflects a read error. The gene calls are TRBV14 and TRBJ1-1, with a tentative D call TRBD1 (6 bases). Per the germline V gene, CDR1 is SGHDN and CDR2 is FVKESK. CDR3 size: 16 residues. The CDR3 coding sequence is TGCGCCAGCAGCCAAGTTGGCAGGGGAGGGAACACTGAAGCTTTCTCT. It translates to CASSQVGRGGNTEAFS.

The V gene is TRBV4-2, the J gene TRBJ1-5, with D unresolved. The CDR3 contains 16 residues. CDR1 LGHNA and CDR2 YNFKEQ come from the germline V gene. Trimming removed 2 bases at V and 0 bases at J, with 11 bases between. For the CDR3, the DNA is TGTGCCAGCAGCCAACAGCCTGGGATTAGCAATCAGCCCCAGCATTTT. This translates into CASSQQPGISNQPQHF.

About this clonotype itself: A much larger clone lies a single base off, so this may be a read error. The chain employs TRBV14 and TRBJ1-2, with D hard to call. The germline V and J ends were trimmed by 0 bases and 12 bases, with 14 bases remaining between them. Germline CDR1 SGHDN, CDR2 FVKESK. The CDR3 totals 13 residues. CDR3 sequence: CASSQDLESGNTF. The CDR3 DNA reads as TGTGCCAGCAGCCAAGATTTGGAGTCAGGCAACACCTTC.

With regard to this clonotype: An end of the junction does not agree with germline; a read error may underlie this. The chain carries TRBV2 and TRBJ1-5, with 11 positions matching TRBD1. The germline CDR1 and CDR2 sequences are SNHLY and FYNNEI. The CDR3 contains 14 residues. The CDR3 spells CANSGTGGAQPQQF. CDR3 DNA: TGTGCCAACAGTGGGACAGGGGGTGCTCAGCCCCAGCAATTT.

A remark on this clonotype: A much larger clonotype is one base distant, so this may be a read error. This chain connects TRBV10-1 to TRBJ2-7; D is undetermined. CDR1 WNHNN and CDR2 SYGVQD come from the germline V gene (reference sequence). This CDR3 region has 13 residues. Trimming left V 2 bases short and J 8 bases short, with 13 bases between. CDR3 loop: CASSENVVGKQYF. The DNA of the CDR3 is TGCGCCAGCAGTGAGAATGTGGTGGGGAAGCAGTACTTC.

This clonotype was observed a handful of times. This rearrangement joins TRBV29-1 to TRBJ2-5; no definite D call. The V end lost 4 bases, the J end lost 2 bases, and 5 bases lay between the germline ends. CDR1 is SQVTM, CDR2 ANQGSEA, per germline. CDR3 length: 11 residues. The CDR3 here is CSVGPQETQYF. The CDR3 region has the DNA TGCAGCGTTGGGCCTCAAGAGACCCAGTACTTC.

About this clonotype itself: This likely comes from a read error, as the CDR3 has no conserved phenylalanine or tryptophan at its end. The chain links TRBV4-2 to TRBJ2-7; TRBD2 matches at 9 bases. This CDR3 has 16 residues. The germline gives CDR1 LGHNA, CDR2 YNFKEQ. This chain's CDR3 is CASSQAASGVSYEQYL. In DNA form, the CDR3 reads TGCGCCAGTAGCCAAGCGGCTAGCGGGGTTTCCTACGAGCAGTACCTC.

The V gene is TRBV11-2, the J gene TRBJ2-4, with D perhaps matching TRBD2 (6 bases). The CDR3 runs 14 residues. Per the germline V gene, CDR1 is SGHAT and CDR2 is FQNNGV. As DNA, the CDR3 is TGTACCAACAGCCAGGGAGGTGTGGGGGACATTCAGTACTTC. Its translation is CTNSQGGVGDIQYF.

This clonotype was counted at least ten times. This chain joins TRBV12-3 or TRBV12-4 and TRBJ1-1; TRBD1 agrees at 7 bases. Trimming took 1 base from V and 6 from J; bases not matched to a gene: 5. This CDR3 has 14 amino acids. This CDR3 is CASSLETGVPEAFF. Here the CDR3 DNA reads TGTGCCAGCAGTTTAGAAACAGGGGTCCCTGAAGCTTTCTTT.

There are a few counts of this clonotype. This sequence may be a read error, since a much larger clone differs from it by one base. This chain joins TRBV5-1 and TRBJ2-3; D uncertain. The CDR3 has 12 residues. Germline V lookup: CDR1 SGHRS, CDR2 YFSETQ. V lost 0 bases and J 7 bases, leaving 6 bases between the germline ends. The CDR3 coding sequence is TGCGCCAGCAGCTTGGCGACATATACGCAGTATTTT. This translates into CASSLATYTQYF.

This clonotype was recorded a few times. In this CDR3 the conserved last residue, phenylalanine or tryptophan, is missing, so a read error is likely. The chain has TRBV6-1 and TRBJ1-5; perhaps TRBD1 as D (6 bases). The CDR3 is 14 amino acids. Trimming stripped 4 bases from V and 5 bases from J, with 12 bases between. CDR1 is MNHNS and CDR2 is SASEGT in the germline V gene. The CDR3 sequence is CASSVGGTDQPQHL. The CDR3 bases are TGTGCCAGCAGTGTAGGGGGGACGGATCAGCCCCAGCATTTA.

Notes on this clonotype: A read error may explain this, as a much larger clone is one base away. The J gene is TRBJ2-2, the V gene TRBV11-2, with 11 bases fitting TRBD1. CDR1 is SGHAT, CDR2 FQNNGV, per germline. This CDR3 has 17 residues. CDR3 region: CASCLVSGQGASGELFF. The CDR3 region has the DNA TGTGCCAGCTGCTTAGTGAGCGGACAGGGGGCGTCCGGGGAGCTGTTTTTT. Full variable domain (missing parts from reference TRBV11-2 and TRBJ2-2): EAGVAQSPRYKIIEKRQSVAFWCNPISGHATLYWYQQILGQGPKLLIQFQNNGVVDDSQLPKDRFSAERLKGVDSTLKIQPAKLEDSAVYLCASCLVSGQGASGELFFGEGSRLTVL.

This clonotype was counted ten times or more. The rearrangement links TRBV6-6 to TRBJ2-4, with D maybe TRBD2 (6 bases). Germline values: CDR1 MNHNY, CDR2 SVGAGI (reference sequence). The V end was cut by 6 bases, the J end by 7 bases, with 16 bases between. The length of the CDR3 is 14 residues. DNA of the CDR3: TGTGCCAGCAGCCCCGATACTAGCAGGAACATTCAGTACTTC. Amino acid sequence: CASSPDTSRNIQYF.

As concerns this clonotype: The junction differs from germline at one of its ends, possibly a read error. This rearrangement joins TRBV28 to TRBJ1-1; no clear D. CDR3 length: 13 residues. The V gene's germline CDR1 is MDHEN and CDR2 SYDVKM. DNA for the CDR3: TGCGCCACCCTGAACAAGGCAAACACTGTAGCTTTCTTT. It translates to CATLNKANTVAFF.

A note on this clonotype: A read error may explain this, as a much larger clone is one base away. The gene calls are TRBV28 and TRBJ2-1, with D possibly called TRBD1 or TRBD2 (5 bases each). The CDR3 is 15 residues long. Germline-derived CDR1 and CDR2 are MDHEN and SYDVKM. The CDR3 protein is CASSLDSGSYSEQFF. The CDR3 nucleotides are TGTGCCAGCAGCCTAGACAGCGGCTCCTACAGTGAGCAGTTCTTC.

This clonotype was counted once. The CDR3 ends on some other residue instead of the conserved phenylalanine or tryptophan, so this is likely a read error. The CDR3 loop reads CSVEDPGQVLNEQFL. Written as DNA, the CDR3 is TGCAGTGTTGAAGACCCGGGACAGGTGTTAAATGAGCAGTTCCTC. The chain joins TRBV29-1 to TRBJ2-1, with 8 bases identical to TRBD1. CDR1 is SQVTM and CDR2 is ANQGSEA in the germline V gene. The CDR3 runs 15 residues.

A note on this clonotype: This may stem from a read error, because a much larger clone lies one nucleotide away. The CDR3 region is CSDMGQSNQPQHF. The CDR3, as DNA: TGCAGCGATATGGGACAGTCTAATCAGCCCCAGCATTTT. The chain carries TRBV29-1 and TRBJ1-5, with TRBD1 matching over 7 bases. The junction had 7 bases not matched to a gene; V was cut back by 7 bases and J by 4 bases. From germline, CDR1 is SQVTM and CDR2 ANQGSEA. CDR3 length equals 13 residues. The variable domain in full, with the rest retrieved from reference TRBV29-1 and TRBJ1-5, is SAVISQKPSRDICQRGTSLTIQCQVDSQVTMMFWYRQQPGQSLTLIATANQGSEATYESGFVIDKFPISRPNLTFSTLTVSNMSPEDSSIYLCSDMGQSNQPQHFGDGTRLSIL.

About this clonotype itself: An end of the junction does not agree with germline; a read error may underlie this. V and J are TRBV7-8 and TRBJ2-1; no reliable D call. The CDR3 is 16 residues long. The germline CDR1 and CDR2 sequences are SGHVS and FQNEAQ. DNA for the CDR3: TGTACCAGCAGCTTTGACTTCGGCGGTACCTACAATGAGCAGTTCTTC. It yields the protein CTSSFDFGGTYNEQFF.

This clonotype is labeled large. V usage is TRBV29-1 and J usage is TRBJ2-5; D is perhaps TRBD1 (6 bases). V gave up 7 bases and J gave up 5 bases, with 17 bases separating them. CDR3 length equals 13 residues. Germline-derived CDR1 and CDR2 are SQVTM and ANQGSEA. The CDR3 sequence is CSGLTQGMETQYF. The CDR3, as DNA: TGCAGCGGACTCACCCAGGGGATGGAGACCCAGTACTTC.

The chain has TRBV5-4 and TRBJ2-7; D gene uncertain. The germline CDR1 and CDR2 sequences are SGHNT and YYREEE (reference sequence). The CDR3 consists of 14 residues. Trimming cost V 3 bases and J 4 bases, with 14 bases left between them. CDR3 DNA: TGTGCCAGCAGCTCGGAAGAGAGGATATACGAGCAGTACTTC. Its protein is CASSSEERIYEQYF.

On this clonotype itself: This may arise from a read error, as a much more abundant clone is one base away. V and J are TRBV29-1 and TRBJ1-1, with D perhaps TRBD1 (5 bases). CDR1 is SQVTM, CDR2 ANQGSEA, per germline. The CDR3 is made up of 15 amino acids. CDR3: CSVRAGRGMNTETFF. For the CDR3, the DNA is TGCAGCGTTCGGGCGGGGCGGGGAATGAACACTGAAACTTTCTTT.

A note on this clonotype: One junction end disagrees with the germline gene, perhaps due to a read error. The rearrangement joins TRBV4-3 to TRBJ1-6; D remains unclear. CDR3 length: 16 residues. The germline V gene has CDR1 LGHNA and CDR2 YSLEER. As DNA, the CDR3 is TGCGTCAGCAGCCAAGCACAAACCGTCGATAATTCATCCCCCCACTTT. It encodes CVSSQAQTVDNSSPHF.

About this clonotype: One end of the junction fails to match germline, which may point to a read error. The rearrangement uses TRBV11-3 and TRBJ2-2; no definite D call. This CDR3 comprises 14 residues. Germline CDR1 is SGHNT and CDR2 is YENEEA. This CDR3 is CASRLESNTGELFF. The CDR3 DNA follows: TGTGCCAGCAGGTTAGAATCGAACACCGGGGAGCTGTTTTTT.